Below, 26 T cell receptor beta chains from the same sample are listed, as sequenced in a study of identical twins (dated by TCRdb to about 2016). Library preparation used 5' RACE. Sequencing was carried out with an Illumina HiSeq 2000. In TCRdb, the public reads were trimmed at Q25 with fastp and aligned with MiXCR, with productive beta chains retained. CDR3 protein sequences are deduplicated, and each keeps its most common genes and DNA. Within this sample are approximately 700,000 distinct CDR3 sequences, with 15% to 20% of them counted one time only. In total, the top ten clones hold around 13% of the sample. In addition, the sample was reused for a study of T cells expressing NK-cell markers.

Source material: PBMCs. The receptors here all came from a woman younger than 30 in good health.

This clonotype was found a few times. The CDR3 reads CASSWQRGSGELFF. The DNA of the CDR3 is TGCGCCAGCAGCTGGCAGCGGGGGTCCGGGGAGCTGTTTTTT. The chain combines TRBV5-1 with TRBJ2-2; 8 positions match TRBD2. V trimming: 3 bases; J trimming: 6 bases; junction bases outside the gene matches: 4. The CDR3 has 14 residues. The germline gives CDR1 SGHRS, CDR2 YFSETQ.

This CDR3 is CATKPGSSGANVLTF. CDR3 nucleotide sequence: TGTGCCACCAAACCAGGGAGCTCTGGGGCCAACGTCCTGACTTTC. The chain combines TRBV6-2 or TRBV6-3 with TRBJ2-6; D is possibly TRBD1 or TRBD2 (5 bases each). The V end lost 10 bases, the J end lost 0 bases, and 13 bases lay between the germline ends. The CDR3 covers 15 residues. CDR1 is MNHEY, CDR2 SVGEGT, per germline.

The rearrangement uses TRBV10-3 and TRBJ2-6, with D unclear. This CDR3 has 14 amino acids. The germline gives CDR1 ENHRY, CDR2 SYGVKD. Trimming cost V 4 bases and J 0 bases, with 4 bases left between them. This CDR3 reads CAISVYSGANVLTF. The CDR3, as DNA: TGTGCCATCAGTGTATACTCTGGGGCCAACGTCCTGACTTTC.

The gene calls are TRBV6-5 and TRBJ1-1; 8 nucleotides agree with TRBD1. From germline, CDR1 is MNHEY and CDR2 SVGAGI. The CDR3 extends over 14 amino acids. Trimming at V came to 2 bases and at J to 7 bases, leaving 6 bases not matched to a gene. CDR3: CASSYGQGEGEAFF. The CDR3 DNA follows: TGTGCCAGCAGTTACGGACAGGGAGAGGGTGAAGCTTTCTTT.

This clonotype was seen many times. The rearrangement joins TRBV23-1 to TRBJ2-1; D remains ambiguous. TRBV23-1 is treated as an ORF (open reading frame) with a function not yet certain. CDR3 length: 14 amino acids. Trimming took off 0 bases at V and 4 bases at J, with 7 bases between the two ends. The CDR3 is CASSQSSQYNEQFF. Here the CDR3 DNA reads TGCGCCAGCAGTCAATCTAGCCAGTACAATGAGCAGTTCTTC.

This clonotype was seen more than once but under ten times. This chain joins TRBV7-2 and TRBJ2-7; D uncertain. This CDR3 is 15 amino acids long. The germline CDR1 and CDR2 sequences are SGHTA and FQGNSA. With 1 base removed from V and 3 bases from J, the gap between germline ends came to 13 bases. The CDR3 is CASSLEVGPHYEQYF. The DNA for the CDR3 is TGTGCCAGCAGCTTAGAGGTAGGGCCGCACTACGAGCAGTACTTC.

This clonotype was observed a handful of times. The V and J genes are TRBV30 and TRBJ1-1, with a possible D match to TRBD1 (5 bases). Trimming left V 2 bases short and J 0 bases short, with 10 bases between. The CDR3 consists of 14 residues. The germline CDR1 and CDR2 sequences are GTSNPN and SVGIG (reference sequence). The CDR3 loop is CAWSWDGMNTEAFF. The CDR3 DNA sequence: TGTGCCTGGAGTTGGGACGGTATGAACACTGAAGCTTTCTTT.

The table lists this clonotype with a few counts. This rearrangement joins TRBV25-1 to TRBJ2-1; D possibly corresponds to TRBD2 (7 bases). This CDR3 is built from 14 residues. The ends were cut back, 6 bases at V and 8 bases at J, with 17 bases in the middle. Germline V gene sequence: CDR1 MGHDK, CDR2 SYGVNS. The chain's CDR3 is CASRLGGGAHEQFF. Here the CDR3 DNA reads TGTGCCAGCAGGCTAGGGGGGGGCGCCCATGAGCAGTTCTTC.

This chain links TRBV18 with TRBJ2-5, with D uncertain. The V and J ends lost 5 bases and 4 bases respectively, with 8 bases between them. This CDR3 spans 12 amino acids. Germline V CDR1 and CDR2: KGHSH, LQKENI. CDR3 region: CASSTTGETQYF. The CDR3, as DNA: TGTGCCAGCTCAACCACGGGAGAGACCCAGTACTTC.

This clonotype was seen more than once but under ten times. CDR3 amino acids: CASSLMGEPTDTQYF. The CDR3 bases are TGTGCCAGCAGCTTGATGGGGGAGCCTACAGATACGCAGTATTTT. V gene TRBV5-6 combines with J gene TRBJ2-3; either TRBD1 or TRBD2 may supply D (5 bases each). This CDR3 has 15 residues. Germline V gene lookup returns CDR1 SGHDT and CDR2 YYEEEE. The ends were cut back, 1 base at V and 3 bases at J, with 12 bases in the middle.

The chain employs TRBV7-2 and TRBJ2-1; 7 positions match TRBD2. This CDR3 has 15 residues. Looked up from germline, CDR1 is SGHTA and CDR2 is FQGNSA. With V trimmed by 5 bases and J by 5 bases, 9 bases remained unmatched. CDR3 in amino acids: CASSLRVAGDNEQFF. CDR3 nucleotide sequence: TGTGCCAGCAGCCTCAGAGTTGCGGGAGACAATGAGCAGTTCTTC.

This clonotype was counted only a few times. The genes are TRBV10-3 and TRBJ2-7; D not certain. V was pared by 10 bases and J by 2 bases, with 18 bases between. There are 14 residues in the CDR3. In germline, CDR1 is ENHRY, CDR2 SYGVKD. CDR3 region: CATNEAGLPYEQYF. CDR3 bases: TGTGCCACAAATGAGGCCGGGCTACCCTACGAGCAGTACTTC.

This clonotype was seen a handful of times. The genes are TRBV7-6 and TRBJ2-7, with TRBD1 identical over 7 bases. The CDR3 is made up of 14 amino acids. In germline, CDR1 is SGHVS, CDR2 FNYEAQ. After removal of 5 bases from V and 2 bases from J, the junction contained 6 bases not matched to a gene. Here the CDR3 reads CASSARDSTYEQYF. CDR3 bases: TGTGCCAGCAGCGCAAGGGACAGTACCTACGAGCAGTACTTC. The complete variable domain, with remaining parts taken from reference TRBV7-6 and TRBJ2-7, reads GAGVSQSPRYKVTKRGQDVALRCDPISGHVSLYWYRQALGQGPEFLTYFNYEAQQDKSGLPNDRFSAERPEGSISTLTIQRTEQRDSAMYRCASSARDSTYEQYFGPGTRLTVT.

The table lists this clonotype with a few counts. This chain joins TRBV20-1 and TRBJ2-7; D gene uncertain. The CDR3 extends over 12 amino acids. Trimming took 3 bases from V and 5 from J, leaving 11 bases between them. The germline V gene has CDR1 DFQATT and CDR2 SNEGSKA (reference sequence). The CDR3 region is CSASLRADEQYF. CDR3 sequence (DNA): TGCAGTGCTAGTTTAAGGGCGGACGAGCAGTACTTC.

The chain is built from TRBV18 and TRBJ2-7, with 7 bases fitting TRBD1. V trimming: 3 bases; J trimming: 4 bases; junction bases outside the gene matches: 12. Germline assignment: CDR1 KGHSH and CDR2 LQKENI. The CDR3 runs to 16 residues. The CDR3, as DNA: TGTGCCAGCTCACCGTCAATGAGGGGGCGCGGGTACGAGCAGTACTTC. It specifies CASSPSMRGRGYEQYF. The whole variable domain, filled in from reference TRBV18 and TRBJ2-7, reads NAGVMQNPRHLVRRRGQEARLRCSPMKGHSHVYWYRQLPEEGLKFMVYLQKENIIDESGMPKERFSAEFPKEGPSILRIQQVVRGDSAAYFCASSPSMRGRGYEQYFGPGTRLTVT.

The chain recombines TRBV7-7 with TRBJ2-1, with D possibly matching TRBD2 (5 bases). The V end lost 4 bases, the J end lost 5 bases, and 12 bases lay between the germline ends. Germline CDR1 is SSHAT and CDR2 is FNYEAQ (reference sequence). CDR3 size: 14 residues. CDR3 sequence reads: CASSSTRGNNEQFF. In DNA, the CDR3 is TGTGCCAGCAGCTCGACCCGGGGAAACAATGAGCAGTTCTTC.

This clonotype has a count of ten or more. V gene TRBV7-2 combines with J gene TRBJ1-1; no clear D. V shed 5 bases and J shed 1 base, with 11 bases lying between them. The germline CDR1 and CDR2 sequences are SGHTA and FQGNSA. The CDR3 has 14 residues. The CDR3 here is CASSPQVGNTEAFF. For the CDR3, the DNA is TGTGCCAGCAGCCCTCAAGTGGGGAACACTGAAGCTTTCTTT.

In its sample, this clonotype was seen a few times. V and J are TRBV7-2 and TRBJ2-5; D is possibly TRBD1 (5 bases). V lost 5 bases to trimming and J lost 1 base, with 14 bases between them. The V gene's germline CDR1 is SGHTA and CDR2 FQGNSA. The CDR3 extends over 15 amino acids. CDR3 sequence (DNA): TGTGCCAGCAGCCGGAATACAGGCCCCCAAGAGACCCAGTACTTC. Its translation is CASSRNTGPQETQYF.

This clonotype has only a few counts. This rearrangement joins TRBV9 to TRBJ2-3; D uncertain. This CDR3 has 14 amino acids. The V gene lost 3 bases and the J gene lost 2 bases, with 10 bases spanning the gap. From germline, CDR1 is SGDLS and CDR2 YYNGEE. In nucleotides, the CDR3 is TGTGCCAGCAGCGGTCGGTGGATCACAGATACGCAGTATTTT. It specifies CASSGRWITDTQYF.

This clonotype was counted only a few times. One junction end disagrees with the germline gene, perhaps due to a read error. The J gene is TRBJ2-7, the V gene TRBV2; 10 bases align to TRBD2. CDR1 is SNHLY, CDR2 FYNNEI, per germline. The length of the CDR3 is 11 residues. CDR3 DNA sequence: TGTGCCAGCACAGCGGGAGGGCCTGGGCACTTC. Translating it yields CASTAGGPGHF.

This rearrangement joins TRBV12-3 or TRBV12-4 to TRBJ1-2; D is unclear. The length of the CDR3 is 15 residues. Trimming cost V 5 bases and J 2 bases, with 15 bases left between them. The CDR3 DNA reads as TGTGCCAGCAGTCCTCCTGGGTTACCGAACTATGGCTACACCTTC. As protein: CASSPPGLPNYGYTF.

The chain couples TRBV20-1 to TRBJ1-4, with unresolved D. The V gene's germline CDR1 is DFQATT and CDR2 SNEGSKA (reference sequence). The CDR3 has 15 residues. The V end lost 3 bases, the J end lost 1 base, and 12 bases lay between the germline ends. The CDR3 bases are TGCAGTGCTAGTCGGGCAGACGTAACTAATGAAAAACTGTTTTTT. It is translated as CSASRADVTNEKLFF.

V and J are TRBV9 and TRBJ2-7, with 8 bases identical to TRBD2. Germline V lookup: CDR1 SGDLS, CDR2 YYNGEE. Losses at the gene ends were 3 bases for V and 6 bases for J; bases not matched to a gene: 5. The CDR3 extends over 13 amino acids. CDR3 region: CASSAQTSGEQYF. CDR3 DNA: TGTGCCAGCAGCGCACAAACTAGCGGCGAGCAGTACTTC.

The rearrangement uses TRBV10-1 and TRBJ1-1; D possibly corresponds to TRBD1 (5 bases). This CDR3 is built from 16 residues. Deletions cut 6 bases from V and 0 bases from J, with 17 bases between. Germline loops: CDR1 WNHNN, CDR2 SYGVQD (reference sequence). The CDR3 loop reads CASRPMTASMNTEAFF. In DNA form, the CDR3 reads TGCGCCAGCAGGCCGATGACAGCGAGCATGAACACTGAAGCTTTCTTT.

This clonotype was detected a few times. The rearrangement joins TRBV4-1 to TRBJ1-1; the match to TRBD1 covers 7 bases. CDR1 is MGHRA and CDR2 is YSYEKL in the germline V gene. Unmatched junction bases numbered 13, after V lost 3 bases and J lost 3 bases. The CDR3 is 17 amino acids. This CDR3 reads CASSHRDRMPWDTEAFF. CDR3 bases: TGCGCCAGCAGCCACCGGGACAGAATGCCGTGGGACACTGAAGCTTTCTTT.

The chain recombines TRBV12-3 or TRBV12-4 with TRBJ1-1; no clear D. The CDR3 contains 14 residues. V gave up 2 bases and J gave up 5 bases, with 12 bases separating them. CDR3 protein: CASSLSFRATEAFF. Here the CDR3 DNA reads TGTGCCAGCAGTTTATCCTTTAGGGCGACTGAAGCTTTCTTT.